The T cell receptor beta chain described here comes from a study of T-cell reconstitution after alpha-beta-depleted transplantation in children. Whole-study findings and limits: The authors attributed T-cell counts and diversity one year after transplant mostly to newly produced T cells.

The CDR3 has 13 amino acids. Germline loops: CDR1 SEHNR, CDR2 FQNEAQ (reference sequence). Trimming pared 5 bases from V and 7 bases from J, leaving 11 bases between. As concerns this clonotype: The antigen is not known.

Unique molecular identifiers were used in preparing the TCRbeta library. TCRdb independently ran MiXCR on the PCR reads; one entry per CDR3 protein. The sample has 580,000 or so distinct CDR3 sequences, 23% seen once; the top ten hold around an eighth. The sequenced sample was PBMCs, mostly from graft donor cells, obtained 360 days after TCRalphabeta/CD19-depleted stem cell transplant. This chain links TRBV7-9 with TRBJ2-2, with a weak D call TRBD2 (5 bases). The TCR sequence derives from a boy under two years old who had a stem cell transplant for acute myeloid leukemia, so the T cells may come from the graft donor. DNA for the CDR3: TGTGCCAGCAGCCCCGGGATCGGCGGGGAGCTGTTTTTT. Amino acid sequence: CASSPGIGGELFF.